This T cell receptor beta chain originates from a study of PD-L1 blockade in urothelial cancer. Study overall: Male patients with bladder-origin urothelial cancer numbered about 90% of the 29. When blood samples were assessed, the median T cell count was 141,255.

V gave up 5 bases and J gave up 5 bases; unmatched junction bases: 8. This CDR3 is 14 amino acids long. CDR1 and CDR2 (germline): LNHNV, YYDKDF (reference sequence). Produced via immunoSEQ multiplex PCR; TCRdb's table is partial and in-frame only. The sample carries roughly 17,000 clones, about 85% recorded once. The sequenced sample was PBMCs, obtained around atezolizumab (anti-PD-L1) treatment. The chain employs TRBV15 and TRBJ1-2; 7 nucleotides agree with TRBD1. This TCR came from a man aged 45-60 years with urothelial cancer. In DNA, the CDR3 is TGTGCCACCAGCGTCCGTACGACAGGGTATGGCTACACCTTC. Protein: CATSVRTTGYGYTF.